Here is one TCR beta chain with its context. The entry originates in a study of blood T cell repertoires in COVID-19. The overall study: COVID-19 samples, acute and convalescent, were from the United States, Italy and Spain. From T cells, B-cell-depleted T cells, or PBMCs came the material, which was cDNA or gDNA.

Only in-frame clones appear in the TCRdb table, and some are missing; sequencing was by immunoSEQ multiplex PCR. The table shows 390,000 or so clones, with approximately 89% occurring only once. J gave up 6 bases and V 6 bases, and 9 bases lay outside the gene matches. CDR3 size: 17 residues. Germline lookup yields CDR1 SGHTA and CDR2 FQGTGA. Followed longitudinally, the Seattle patients had been enrolled during active infection. This sequence originates from a woman in her thirties with COVID-19, enrolled during active disease. Sequenced material: peripheral blood. The chain uses TRBV7-3 and TRBJ2-3, with 16 bases identical to TRBD2. The CDR3 DNA sequence: TGTGCCAGCAGTCCTGCGGGACTAGCGGGAGGGAGGGATACGCAGTATTTT. Protein sequence: CASSPAGLAGGRDTQYF.